Presented here are 2 T cell receptor beta chains from one specimen sequenced in a study of control samples from healthy donors and cancer patients. The protocol was immunoSEQ multiplex PCR, while the TCRdb copy is restricted to in-frame clones and leaves out a portion. In the table there are 110,000 or so clones, 75% to 90% of which are singletons. Sequenced sample: blood. Every receptor here comes from a woman aged 45-65 years in good health.

The V call is TRBV11-3, the J call TRBJ2-1; D gene ambiguous. This CDR3 spans 14 amino acids. With 3 bases removed from V and 12 bases from J, the gap between germline ends came to 18 bases. The V gene's germline CDR1 is SGHNT and CDR2 YENEEA. The chain's CDR3 is CASSLAPGSSWQFF. CDR3 nucleotide sequence: TGTGCCAGCAGCTTGGCACCGGGCTCTTCGTGGCAGTTCTTC. The entire variable domain, with the rest obtained from reference TRBV11-3 and TRBJ2-1, is as follows: EAGVVQSPRYKIIEKKQPVAFWCNPISGHNTLYWYLQNLGQGPELLIRYENEEAVDDSQLPKDRFSAERLKGVDSTLKIQPAELGDSAVYLCASSLAPGSSWQFFGPGTRLTVL.

This clone was recorded once. The CDR3 coding sequence is TGTGCCAGCAGCTTCCGAATGGGCGGGACGGGTCCGAATGAGCAGTTCTTC. Translated, it gives CASSFRMGGTGPNEQFF. The V gene is TRBV7-9, the J gene TRBJ2-1; D is perhaps TRBD2 (6 bases). V gave up 3 bases and J gave up 7 bases, with 22 bases separating them. Germline V gene sequence: CDR1 SEHNR, CDR2 FQNEAQ (reference sequence). This CDR3 region has 17 residues.